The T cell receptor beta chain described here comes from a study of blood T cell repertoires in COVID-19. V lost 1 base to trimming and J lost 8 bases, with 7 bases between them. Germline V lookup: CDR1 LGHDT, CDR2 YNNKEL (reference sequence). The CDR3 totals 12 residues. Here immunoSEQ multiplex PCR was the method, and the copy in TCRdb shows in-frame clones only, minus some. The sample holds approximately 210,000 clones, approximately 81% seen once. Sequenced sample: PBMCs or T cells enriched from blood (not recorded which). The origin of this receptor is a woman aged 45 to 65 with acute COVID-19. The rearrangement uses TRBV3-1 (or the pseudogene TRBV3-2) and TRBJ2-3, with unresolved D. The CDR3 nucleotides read TGTGCCAGCAGCCAAGTGGAGCGTACGCAGTATTTT. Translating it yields CASSQVERTQYF.